One and the same sample provided the 27 T cell receptor beta chains below, sequenced in a study of blood T cell repertoires in COVID-19. TCRdb's table, derived via immunoSEQ multiplex PCR, lists solely in-frame clones and lacks some. The sample consists of 150,000 to 200,000 clones, 80% to 90% of them appearing once. Sequencing input: peripheral blood. The receptors stem from a woman at least 80 years old with COVID-19, enrolled during active disease.

This clone was picked up one time. This chain connects TRBV9 to TRBJ2-7; 9 nucleotides line up with TRBD1. Losses at the gene ends were 2 bases for V and 6 bases for J; bases not matched to a gene: 9. This CDR3 has 15 amino acids. Germline lookup yields CDR1 SGDLS and CDR2 YYNGEE. CDR3 amino acids: CASSVGGQGSSEQYF. CDR3 bases: TGTGCCAGCAGCGTGGGGGGACAGGGCTCAAGCGAGCAGTACTTC.

The rearrangement uses TRBV5-1 and TRBJ1-6, with D maybe TRBD1 (5 bases). Trimming pared 1 base from V and 8 bases from J, leaving 13 bases between. Germline V gene lookup returns CDR1 SGHRS and CDR2 YFSETQ. The CDR3 runs to 15 residues. This chain's CDR3 is CASSLLGGTDSPLHF. As DNA, the CDR3 is TGCGCCAGCAGCTTGCTTGGAGGGACGGATTCACCCCTCCACTTT.

The gene calls are TRBV6-5 and TRBJ1-2; D gene uncertain. Trimming took 5 bases from V and 2 from J, leaving 15 bases between them. Germline V lookup: CDR1 MNHEY, CDR2 SVGAGI. The CDR3 has 15 residues. The CDR3 loop is CASSPLGPPNYGYTF. The CDR3 coding sequence is TGTGCCAGCAGTCCCCTAGGCCCTCCCAACTATGGCTACACCTTC.

V and J are TRBV10-3 and TRBJ2-7, with a possible D match to TRBD1 (5 bases). The CDR3 contains 11 residues. V lost 10 bases, J lost 1 base, and 8 bases lay in between. Germline assignment: CDR1 ENHRY and CDR2 SYGVKD. The CDR3 nucleotides read TGTGCCACCTCAGGGTCCTACGAGCAGTACTTC. Its protein is CATSGSYEQYF.

The chain employs TRBV7-2 and TRBJ2-2; 7 positions match TRBD2. The trim removed 8 bases at V and 0 bases at J, leaving 6 bases unmatched. CDR3 length: 15 amino acids. Germline V gives CDR1 SGHTA, CDR2 FQGNSA. DNA of the CDR3: TGTGCCAGCTTCCCGGGGGGTTCGAACACCGGGGAGCTGTTTTTT. Translated, it gives CASFPGGSNTGELFF.

The chain combines TRBV28 with TRBJ1-2, with D possibly TRBD1 on 5 matching bases. V was cut by 10 bases and J by 0 bases, with 12 bases left in between. The germline V gene has CDR1 MDHEN and CDR2 SYDVKM. The CDR3 has 13 amino acids. The CDR3 sequence: CATVTTANYGYTF. As DNA, the CDR3 is TGTGCCACCGTAACGACAGCTAACTATGGCTACACCTTC.

The chain has TRBV5-1 and TRBJ1-1, with TRBD1 identical over 7 bases. The CDR3 has 17 amino acids. The V gene's germline CDR1 is SGHRS and CDR2 YFSETQ. V lost 1 base and J lost 2; bases outside the gene matches: 11. The CDR3 here is CASSLNPPGTANTEAFF. The CDR3 DNA follows: TGCGCCAGCAGCTTGAACCCACCTGGGACAGCTAACACTGAAGCTTTCTTT. The full variable domain, with the rest looked up from reference TRBV5-1 and TRBJ1-1, is KAGVTQTPRYLIKTRGQQVTLSCSPISGHRSVSWYQQTPGQGLQFLFEYFSETQRNKGNFPGRFSGRQFSNSRSEMNVSTLELGDSALYLCASSLNPPGTANTEAFFGQGTRLTVV.

The rearrangement links TRBV7-2 to TRBJ1-2; 7 nucleotides align to TRBD1. The trim removed 1 base at V and 8 bases at J, leaving 7 bases unmatched. Germline V CDR1 and CDR2: SGHTA, FQGNSA. CDR3 length: 14 amino acids. The CDR3 coding sequence is TGTGCCAGCAGCTTAGGTGGGGACAGCAAGGGCTACACCTTC. Protein product: CASSLGGDSKGYTF.

This clone was picked up a small number of times. The chain employs TRBV5-1 and TRBJ1-2, with a tentative D call TRBD1 (5 bases). The CDR3 contains 14 residues. V lost 1 base and J 5 bases, leaving 12 bases between the germline ends. The V gene's germline CDR1 is SGHRS and CDR2 YFSETQ. The CDR3 DNA is TGCGCCAGCAGCTTGAGGTCGACAGCATATGGCTACACCTTC. Translation gives CASSLRSTAYGYTF.

V usage is TRBV18 and J usage is TRBJ2-1, with D maybe TRBD1 (6 bases). The CDR3 is 16 amino acids. Germline V gene lookup returns CDR1 KGHSH and CDR2 LQKENI. Trimming took off 2 bases at V and 0 bases at J, with 11 bases between the two ends. The CDR3 reads CASSPGGHSSYNEQFF. CDR3 DNA: TGTGCCAGCTCACCAGGGGGCCACAGCTCCTACAATGAGCAGTTCTTC.

The V and J genes are TRBV10-3 and TRBJ2-2; 10 bases are shared with TRBD2. The CDR3 is 16 amino acids. Germline CDR1 and CDR2: ENHRY and SYGVKD. V dropped 4 bases and J dropped 0; count of bases not matched to a gene: 2. Written as DNA, the CDR3 is TGTGCCATCAGTGCTAGCGGGAGACCGAACACCGGGGAGCTGTTTTTT. Protein product: CAISASGRPNTGELFF.

V is TRBV19 and J is TRBJ2-2; 8 bases align to TRBD2. The CDR3 sequence is 13 residues long. J gave up 6 bases and V 8 bases, and 5 bases lay outside the gene matches. CDR1 LNHDA and CDR2 SQIVND come from the germline V gene (reference sequence). CDR3 loop: CASFAGGAGELFF. DNA of the CDR3: TGTGCCAGTTTTGCCGGGGGGGCCGGGGAGCTGTTTTTT.

This chain links TRBV5-1 with TRBJ2-5; the match to TRBD1 covers 7 bases. The CDR3 spans 15 residues. The V gene's germline CDR1 is SGHRS and CDR2 YFSETQ. V shed 4 bases, J shed 1 base, and the junction held 7 bases outside the gene matches. This CDR3 reads CASSPPTGIQETQYF. CDR3 bases: TGCGCCAGCAGCCCCCCGACAGGGATCCAAGAGACCCAGTACTTC.

The CDR3 bases are TGTGCCATCAGTCCGGACAGGGAGACCGGGGAGCTGTTTTTT. This sequence encodes CAISPDRETGELFF. The chain couples TRBV10-3 to TRBJ2-2; 8 nucleotides agree with TRBD1. Germline CDR1 ENHRY, CDR2 SYGVKD. V trimming: 5 bases; J trimming: 5 bases; junction bases outside the gene matches: 4. This CDR3 is 14 amino acids long.

The rearrangement joins TRBV28 to TRBJ2-2, with TRBD2 matching 7 bases. The CDR3 is made up of 15 amino acids. Germline V CDR1 and CDR2: MDHEN, SYDVKM. Unmatched junction bases numbered 8, after V lost 3 bases and J lost 7 bases. This CDR3 is CASSFGGRANGELFF. As DNA, the CDR3 is TGTGCCAGCAGTTTTGGAGGGAGGGCAAACGGGGAGCTGTTTTTT.

The V and J genes are TRBV18 and TRBJ2-7; 11 bases are shared with TRBD1. CDR1 KGHSH and CDR2 LQKENI come from the germline V gene. Germline trimming cut 2 bases from V and 6 bases from J; bases unmatched to any gene: 3. The CDR3 consists of 14 residues. For the CDR3, the DNA is TGTGCCAGCTCACCAAGCGGGACAGGGGGCGAGCAGTACTTC. As protein: CASSPSGTGGEQYF.

The rearrangement uses TRBV5-1 and TRBJ1-1, with 10 bases lining up with TRBD1. The length of the CDR3 is 15 residues. Germline V CDR1 and CDR2: SGHRS, YFSETQ. J was trimmed by 4 bases and V by 2 bases; bases with no gene match: 5. This chain's CDR3 is CASSFGQGEGTEAFF. The CDR3 bases are TGCGCCAGCAGCTTTGGACAGGGGGAGGGCACTGAAGCTTTCTTT.

Notes on this clone: This could be a read error, since a much larger clone is one nucleotide away. V usage is TRBV9 and J usage is TRBJ2-5; TRBD2 matches at 14 bases. This CDR3 contains 16 residues. J gave up 1 base and V 4 bases, and 3 bases lay outside the gene matches. Per the germline V gene, CDR1 is SGDLS and CDR2 is YYNGEE. The CDR3 DNA reads TGTGCCAGCAGCCTCGGACTAGCGGGGGGCCAAGAGACCCAGTACTTC. Translating it yields CASSLGLAGGQETQYF. The entire variable domain, with the rest obtained from reference TRBV9 and TRBJ2-5, is as follows: DSGVTQTPKHLITATGQRVTLRCSPRSGDLSVYWYQQSLDQGLQFLIQYYNGEERAKGNILERFSAQQFPDLHSELNLSSLELGDSALYFCASSLGLAGGQETQYFGPGTRLLVL.

The CDR3 DNA follows: TGTGCCACCAGTGATCCGACTAGCGGTGACTACAATGAGCAGTTCTTC. Translating gives CATSDPTSGDYNEQFF. The rearrangement joins TRBV24-1 to TRBJ2-1, with 9 nucleotides matching TRBD2. The CDR3 spans 16 residues. V was pared by 3 bases and J by 3 bases, with 5 bases of the junction left unmatched. Looked up from germline, CDR1 is KGHDR and CDR2 is SFDVKD.

This clone was seen a single time. This sequence joins TRBV4-2 and TRBJ2-7; TRBD2 agrees at 7 bases. V trimming: 4 bases; J trimming: 0 bases; junction bases outside the gene matches: 6. Looked up from germline, CDR1 is LGHNA and CDR2 is YNFKEQ. This CDR3 spans 15 amino acids. In DNA form, the CDR3 reads TGTGCCAGCAGCCCTGCTAGCGGACTCTCCTACGAGCAGTACTTC. Protein sequence: CASSPASGLSYEQYF.

The gene calls are TRBV13 and TRBJ2-2, with TRBD2 identical over 8 bases. After removal of 5 bases from V and 2 bases from J, the junction contained 4 bases not matched to a gene. Germline V gene data show CDR1 as PRHDT and CDR2 as FYEKMQ (reference sequence). CDR3 size: 15 residues. The chain's CDR3 is CASSPGGANTGELFF. The DNA of the CDR3 is TGTGCCAGCAGCCCCGGGGGGGCAAACACCGGGGAGCTGTTTTTT.

J is TRBJ1-2 and V is TRBV6-5; unclear D gene. The CDR3 loop spans 13 amino acids. V lost 4 bases and J lost 8, with 14 bases in between. Germline V gene lookup returns CDR1 MNHEY and CDR2 SVGAGI. The CDR3 loop reads CASSSRSREGYTF. CDR3 bases: TGTGCCAGCAGTTCGCGGTCCCGGGAAGGCTACACCTTC.

The gene calls are TRBV15 and TRBJ1-3; no definite D call. Trimming left V 5 bases short and J 0 bases short, with 8 bases between. There are 14 residues in the CDR3. CDR1 LNHNV and CDR2 YYDKDF come from the germline V gene (reference sequence). For the CDR3, the DNA is TGTGCCACCAGCCCGCAGTCCTCTGGAAACACCATATATTTT. Translating it yields CATSPQSSGNTIYF.

About this clone: The junction differs from germline at one of its ends, possibly a read error. The chain joins TRBV7-7 to TRBJ2-1; TRBD2 matches 8 bases. The germline gives CDR1 SSHAT, CDR2 FNYEAQ (reference sequence). The CDR3 consists of 17 residues. CDR3 sequence (DNA): TGTGCTAGCAGCTTAGGGGGGAGCGGGAGTCAGTACAATGAGCAGTTCTTC. Translated: CASSLGGSGSQYNEQFF.

This chain links TRBV2 with TRBJ1-3; possibly TRBD1 for D (5 bases). Per the germline V gene, CDR1 is SNHLY and CDR2 is FYNNEI. Trimming left V 4 bases short and J 4 bases short, with 11 bases between. This CDR3 has 14 residues. CDR3: CASSAGSDGNTIYF. The CDR3 DNA reads TGTGCCAGCAGTGCAGGGTCTGACGGAAACACCATATATTTT.

The V and J genes are TRBV28 and TRBJ2-7, with a weak D call TRBD2 (6 bases). Trimming shortened V by 3 bases and J by 3 bases, and 12 bases separated the two germline ends. The CDR3 totals 14 residues. CDR1 is MDHEN, CDR2 SYDVKM, per germline. The CDR3 is CASSLDGSGYEQYF. The CDR3 bases are TGTGCCAGCAGTTTGGATGGTAGCGGCTACGAGCAGTACTTC.

This clone appeared a few times. J is TRBJ1-5 and V is TRBV28; D not resolved. Trimming cost V 3 bases and J 0 bases, with 6 bases left between them. Germline CDR1 and CDR2: MDHEN and SYDVKM. This CDR3 contains 14 residues. The CDR3 DNA reads TGTGCCAGCAGTTTGTTTCATAGCAATCAGCCCCAGCATTTT. Translating it yields CASSLFHSNQPQHF.